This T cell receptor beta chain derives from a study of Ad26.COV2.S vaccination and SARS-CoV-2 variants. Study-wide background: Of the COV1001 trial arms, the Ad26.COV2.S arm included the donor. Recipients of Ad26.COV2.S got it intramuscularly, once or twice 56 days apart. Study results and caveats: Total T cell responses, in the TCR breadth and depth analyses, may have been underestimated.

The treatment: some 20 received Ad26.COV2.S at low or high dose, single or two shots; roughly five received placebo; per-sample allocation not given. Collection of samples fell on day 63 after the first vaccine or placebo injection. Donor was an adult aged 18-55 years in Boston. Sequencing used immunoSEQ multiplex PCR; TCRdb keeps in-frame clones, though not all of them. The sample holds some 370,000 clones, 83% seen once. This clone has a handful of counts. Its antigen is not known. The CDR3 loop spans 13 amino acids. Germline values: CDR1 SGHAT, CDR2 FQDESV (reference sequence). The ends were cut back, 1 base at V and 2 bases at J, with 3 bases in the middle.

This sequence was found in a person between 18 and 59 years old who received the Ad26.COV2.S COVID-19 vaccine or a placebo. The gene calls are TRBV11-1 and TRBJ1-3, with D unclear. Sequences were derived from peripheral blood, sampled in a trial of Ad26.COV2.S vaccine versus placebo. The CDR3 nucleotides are TGTGCCAGCAGCTTAGGAACTGGAAACACCATATATTTT. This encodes CASSLGTGNTIYF.